Each of the 31 T cell receptor beta chains below was sequenced from the same sample in a study of blood T cell repertoires in COVID-19. Profiled with immunoSEQ multiplex PCR; TCRdb holds only in-frame clones, not every one. The table records approximately 150,000 clones, approximately 88% of them present only once. Sequencing was performed on PBMCs or T cells enriched from blood (not recorded which). These receptors came from a man aged 70 or older who had been exposed to COVID-19.

The chain recombines TRBV18 with TRBJ1-2; D is possibly TRBD1 (6 bases). CDR3 length: 16 amino acids. Trimming pared 1 base from V and 5 bases from J, leaving 17 bases between. Per the germline V gene, CDR1 is KGHSH and CDR2 is LQKENI. Written as DNA, the CDR3 is TGTGCCAGCTCACCACAGAAGGGGGAGAACCTGTATGGCTACACCTTC. It codes for CASSPQKGENLYGYTF.

The chain has TRBV6-5 and TRBJ1-4, with D possibly TRBD1 on 6 matching bases. Per the germline V gene, CDR1 is MNHEY and CDR2 is SVGAGI. V was pared by 4 bases and J by 8 bases, with 11 bases between. This CDR3 is 13 amino acids long. For the CDR3, the DNA is TGTGCCAGCAGTTTCGAGGGGGGGGAAAAACTGTTTTTT. Its translation is CASSFEGGEKLFF.

This clone was recorded once. This sample includes further DNA sequences coding for the same CDR3. The J gene is TRBJ1-5, the V gene TRBV19; no clear D. CDR3 length equals 14 residues. V was shortened by 1 base and J by 3 bases, with 7 bases between the two germline ends. From germline, CDR1 is LNHDA and CDR2 SQIVND (reference sequence). This chain's CDR3 is CASSIGQLNQPQHF. The CDR3 bases are TGTGCCAGTAGTATAGGACAACTCAATCAGCCCCAGCATTTT.

This clone has a single count. The rearrangement joins TRBV6-1 to TRBJ1-5, with D unresolved. The germline V gene has CDR1 MNHNS and CDR2 SASEGT. Between the trimmed V and J ends, which lost 3 bases and 3 bases, there was a span of 9 bases. The CDR3 is 14 residues long. The CDR3 spells CASSDGQVNQPQHF. The DNA of the CDR3 is TGTGCCAGCAGTGACGGTCAGGTCAATCAGCCCCAGCATTTT.

This rearrangement joins TRBV4-3 to TRBJ2-3; 9 bases line up with TRBD2. The trim removed 0 bases at V and 4 bases at J, leaving 2 bases unmatched. Looked up from germline, CDR1 is LGHNA and CDR2 is YSLEER. CDR3 length equals 15 residues. The CDR3 spells CASSQDRLAADTQYF. The CDR3 coding sequence is TGCGCCAGCAGCCAAGATCGACTAGCGGCAGATACGCAGTATTTT.

The CDR3 DNA reads TGTGCCAGCAGCTGGGTGAGGGCTCGCTATGGCTACACCTTC. Amino acids: CASSWVRARYGYTF. The V and J genes are TRBV5-6 and TRBJ1-2; D is uncertain. The CDR3 consists of 14 residues. V dropped 3 bases and J dropped 4 bases, with 13 bases sitting between them. Germline lookup yields CDR1 SGHDT and CDR2 YYEEEE. Full variable domain (outside the CDR3, taken from reference TRBV5-6 and TRBJ1-2): DAGVTQSPTHLIKTRGQQVTLRCSPKSGHDTVSWYQQALGQGPQFIFQYYEEEERQRGNFPDRFSGHQFPNYSSELNVNALLLGDSALYLCASSWVRARYGYTFGSGTRLTVV.

V and J are TRBV24-1 and TRBJ2-3; 12 bases align to TRBD2. CDR3 length: 17 residues. In germline, CDR1 is KGHDR, CDR2 SFDVKD. V trimming: 4 bases; J trimming: 0 bases; junction bases outside the gene matches: 4. As DNA, the CDR3 is TGTGCCACCAGTGACCCCGGGACTAGCGGGAGCACAGATACGCAGTATTTT. Amino acid sequence: CATSDPGTSGSTDTQYF.

The chain uses TRBV19 and TRBJ2-2; 7 bases map to TRBD1. The CDR3 totals 16 residues. The J segment lost 4 bases and the V segment lost 0 bases, leaving 5 bases of the junction unmatched. In germline, CDR1 is LNHDA, CDR2 SQIVND (reference sequence). CDR3 amino acids: CASSIEKGAGTGELFF. CDR3 DNA: TGTGCCAGTAGTATAGAGAAGGGGGCGGGCACCGGGGAGCTGTTTTTT.

In DNA form, the CDR3 reads TGTGCCAGCAGTTATGACCGGATCCTAGACGAGCAGTACTTC. This sequence encodes CASSYDRILDEQYF. This sequence joins TRBV28 and TRBJ2-7; D remains ambiguous. The CDR3 sequence is 14 residues long. Trimming took 4 bases from V and 5 from J, leaving 15 bases between them. The germline gives CDR1 MDHEN, CDR2 SYDVKM.

This clone came up once. The chain joins TRBV28 to TRBJ1-2; possible D gene TRBD1, 5 bases. There are 14 residues in the CDR3. Trimming removed 3 bases from V and 6 bases from J, with 14 bases in between. Germline CDR1 and CDR2: MDHEN and SYDVKM. The CDR3 here is CASSLTREGNGYTF. The CDR3, as DNA: TGTGCCAGCAGTTTGACCAGGGAGGGGAATGGCTACACCTTC.

V usage is TRBV11-2 and J usage is TRBJ2-1, with 8 nucleotides matching TRBD2. V was clipped by 4 bases and J by 7 bases; unmatched bases: 9. This CDR3 has 15 amino acids. Germline V lookup: CDR1 SGHAT, CDR2 FQNNGV. In DNA form, the CDR3 reads TGTGCCAGCAGCTCTATGGCGGGGGGAGGAAATGAGCAGTTCTTC. This sequence encodes CASSSMAGGGNEQFF.

The genes are TRBV2 and TRBJ2-7; 7 bases agree with TRBD2. CDR3 length equals 15 residues. Germline V gene lookup returns CDR1 SNHLY and CDR2 FYNNEI. Germline trimming cut 6 bases from V and 4 bases from J; bases unmatched to any gene: 12. CDR3 bases: TGTGCCAGCAGGCTGAGCGGGACTAAACCGTACGAGCAGTACTTC. It translates to CASRLSGTKPYEQYF.

The gene calls are TRBV7-9 and TRBJ2-2, with D uncertain. V lost 3 bases to trimming and J lost 6 bases, with 5 bases between them. The CDR3 runs to 12 residues. In germline, CDR1 is SEHNR, CDR2 FQNEAQ (reference sequence). CDR3 region: CASSFRPGELFF. CDR3 DNA sequence: TGTGCCAGCAGCTTCCGTCCCGGGGAGCTGTTTTTT. Together with reference TRBV7-9 and TRBJ2-2, the CDR3 gives the full variable domain: DTGVSQNPRHKITKRGQNVTFRCDPISEHNRLYWYRQTLGQGPEFLTYFQNEAQLEKSRLLSDRFSAERPKGSFSTLEIQRTEQGDSAMYLCASSFRPGELFFGEGSRLTVL.

The chain has TRBV18 and TRBJ2-3; D is possibly TRBD2 (5 bases). The CDR3 contains 15 residues. V lost 6 bases to trimming and J lost 2 bases, with 15 bases between them. Germline V gives CDR1 KGHSH, CDR2 LQKENI. This chain's CDR3 is CASSPDRGATDTQYF. In DNA form, the CDR3 reads TGTGCCAGCTCTCCCGATCGGGGAGCCACAGATACGCAGTATTTT.

The chain combines TRBV19 with TRBJ1-1; 9 positions agree with TRBD1. Looked up from germline, CDR1 is LNHDA and CDR2 is SQIVND (reference sequence). This CDR3 is built from 13 residues. J lost 10 bases, V lost 5 bases, and 8 bases had no gene match. CDR3 protein: CASSFKGTGRAFF. The DNA of the CDR3 is TGTGCCAGTAGTTTCAAAGGGACAGGGAGAGCTTTCTTT.

The rearrangement links TRBV2 to TRBJ2-2, with TRBD2 matching over 10 bases. The ends lost 7 bases at V and 6 bases at J; junction bases unmatched: 8. Germline V gene lookup returns CDR1 SNHLY and CDR2 FYNNEI. CDR3 size: 15 residues. In nucleotides, the CDR3 is TGTGCCAGCAAGAAACTAGCGGGGTCGGCCGGGGAGCTGTTTTTT. This encodes CASKKLAGSAGELFF.

In this sample, this clone turned up a few times. The J gene is TRBJ1-1, the V gene TRBV6-2 or TRBV6-3; D remains ambiguous. CDR1 is MNHEY, CDR2 SVGEGT, per germline. This CDR3 is built from 14 residues. Trimming removed 0 bases at V and 5 bases at J, with 10 bases between. The chain's CDR3 is CASSYSPGWTEAFF. The CDR3 DNA reads TGTGCCAGCAGTTACTCTCCGGGGTGGACTGAAGCTTTCTTT.

This clone was counted once. V and J are TRBV5-1 and TRBJ1-1; D ambiguous. Germline V gene data show CDR1 as SGHRS and CDR2 as YFSETQ. The CDR3 runs 15 residues. V dropped 1 base and J dropped 1 base, with 11 bases sitting between them. CDR3 region: CASSLYQPGNTEAFF. CDR3 nucleotides: TGCGCCAGCAGCTTGTATCAGCCGGGGAACACTGAAGCTTTCTTT.

The chain's CDR3 is CASSSWTGESSYEQYF. The CDR3 DNA sequence: TGCGCCAGCAGCTCGTGGACAGGGGAGAGCTCCTACGAGCAGTACTTC. The chain has TRBV5-1 and TRBJ2-7, with 9 nucleotides matching TRBD1. Trimming removed 3 bases from V and 0 bases from J; junction bases left unmatched: 7. Per germline, CDR1 SGHRS and CDR2 YFSETQ. The CDR3 has 16 residues. Combining the CDR3 with reference TRBV5-1 and TRBJ2-7 gives the whole variable domain KAGVTQTPRYLIKTRGQQVTLSCSPISGHRSVSWYQQTPGQGLQFLFEYFSETQRNKGNFPGRFSGRQFSNSRSEMNVSTLELGDSALYLCASSSWTGESSYEQYFGPGTRLTVT.

CDR3 nucleotides: TGCAGCGGGTCGAGGGGGAGCTCCTACAATGAGCAGTTCTTC. This sequence encodes CSGSRGSSYNEQFF. The chain recombines TRBV29-1 with TRBJ2-1; a possible D gene is TRBD1 (6 bases). V dropped 7 bases and J dropped 0 bases, with 13 bases sitting between them. The CDR3 runs 14 residues. CDR1 is SQVTM and CDR2 is ANQGSEA in the germline V gene.

V and J are TRBV18 and TRBJ2-3; no clear D. V dropped 3 bases and J dropped 1 base, with 8 bases sitting between them. The germline CDR1 and CDR2 sequences are KGHSH and LQKENI. This CDR3 has 14 residues. The CDR3, as DNA: TGTGCCAGCTCACCGGTGCAGGGCACAGATACGCAGTATTTT. Its translation: CASSPVQGTDTQYF.

The rearrangement links TRBV2 to TRBJ2-3, with 8 bases that match TRBD2. There are 15 residues in the CDR3. With V trimmed by 5 bases and J by 6 bases, 10 bases remained unmatched. Germline CDR1 reads SNHLY; CDR2 reads FYNNEI. In DNA form, the CDR3 reads TGTGCCAGCAGTCTAGAGCGGGGGCCCGGTGATACGCAGTATTTT. Its protein is CASSLERGPGDTQYF.

This clone came up a few times. This chain uses TRBV12-3 or TRBV12-4 with TRBJ2-5; weak D call: TRBD1 (5 bases). This CDR3 is 11 amino acids long. Trimming cost V 6 bases and J 6 bases, with 8 bases left between them. This chain's CDR3 is CASRRTQTQYF. The CDR3 nucleotides are TGTGCCAGCAGACGGACACAGACCCAGTACTTC.

CDR3 sequence: CASSAEFDRGINHEQYF. The CDR3 bases are TGTGCCAGCAGCGCGGAGTTTGACAGGGGTATCAACCACGAGCAGTACTTC. V gene TRBV9 combines with J gene TRBJ2-7; 8 nucleotides agree with TRBD1. CDR1 is SGDLS and CDR2 is YYNGEE in the germline V gene. This CDR3 comprises 17 residues. V lost 3 bases and J lost 5; bases outside the gene matches: 16. Using reference TRBV9 and TRBJ2-7 for the parts outside the CDR3, the full variable domain is DSGVTQTPKHLITATGQRVTLRCSPRSGDLSVYWYQQSLDQGLQFLIQYYNGEERAKGNILERFSAQQFPDLHSELNLSSLELGDSALYFCASSAEFDRGINHEQYFGPGTRLTVT.

The chain employs TRBV12-2 and TRBJ2-1; TRBD2 reflects the table's D call only, with no check against the DNA. TRBV12-2 is listed as a pseudogene. This CDR3 region has 19 residues. CDR3 bases: TGTGCAAGTCGCAGGGGACTAGCGGGAGGCCTCCACACCTACAATGAGCAGTTCTTC. It translates to CASRRGLAGGLHTYNEQFF.

V and J are TRBV28 and TRBJ1-1; 11 bases are a match to TRBD1. Germline-derived CDR1 and CDR2 are MDHEN and SYDVKM. The CDR3 length is 15 residues. Trimming removed 6 bases from V and 2 bases from J; junction bases left unmatched: 5. The CDR3 region has the DNA TGTGCCAGCAGGGGACAGGGGGGTCTCAACACTGAAGCTTTCTTT. Its translation is CASRGQGGLNTEAFF.

This chain connects TRBV11-3 to TRBJ2-1, with 9 bases lining up with TRBD2. Trimming took 5 bases from V and 4 from J; bases not matched to a gene: 6. The CDR3 is 15 amino acids. CDR1 SGHNT and CDR2 YENEEA come from the germline V gene. The CDR3 sequence is CASSPGTSGYNEQFF. CDR3 sequence (DNA): TGTGCCAGCAGCCCCGGAACTAGCGGGTACAATGAGCAGTTCTTC.

The chain carries TRBV28 and TRBJ2-7; TRBD1 matches 9 bases. The CDR3 contains 15 residues. The germline gives CDR1 MDHEN, CDR2 SYDVKM. V trimming: 3 bases; J trimming: 7 bases; junction bases outside the gene matches: 10. The CDR3 DNA sequence: TGTGCCAGCAGTTTCCGGGACAGGGTTGGGGGAGAGCAGTACTTC. Translated: CASSFRDRVGGEQYF.

The CDR3 region is CASSVTSGSTDTQYF. The CDR3 bases are TGTGCCAGCAGCGTCACTAGCGGAAGCACAGATACGCAGTATTTT. The chain joins TRBV14 to TRBJ2-3; 8 nucleotides match TRBD2. The V and J ends lost 5 bases and 0 bases, in that order; junction bases with no gene match: 4. This CDR3 spans 15 amino acids. Germline values: CDR1 SGHDN, CDR2 FVKESK.

The V gene is TRBV11-3, the J gene TRBJ1-1; D not certain. The ends were cut back, 4 bases at V and 7 bases at J, with 10 bases in the middle. CDR3 size: 12 residues. The germline V gene encodes CDR1 SGHNT and CDR2 YENEEA. The CDR3 loop reads CASSYRTGEAFF. In DNA, the CDR3 is TGTGCCAGCAGCTACCGCACGGGTGAAGCTTTCTTT.

The chain is built from TRBV19 and TRBJ2-3; TRBD2 is a possible D gene (6 bases). CDR1 LNHDA and CDR2 SQIVND come from the germline V gene (reference sequence). V was pared by 5 bases and J by 4 bases, with 13 bases between. The CDR3 runs to 14 residues. The DNA for the CDR3 is TGTGCCAGTAGTCTAGGAGGGCCCGCAGATACGCAGTATTTT. Its protein product is CASSLGGPADTQYF.